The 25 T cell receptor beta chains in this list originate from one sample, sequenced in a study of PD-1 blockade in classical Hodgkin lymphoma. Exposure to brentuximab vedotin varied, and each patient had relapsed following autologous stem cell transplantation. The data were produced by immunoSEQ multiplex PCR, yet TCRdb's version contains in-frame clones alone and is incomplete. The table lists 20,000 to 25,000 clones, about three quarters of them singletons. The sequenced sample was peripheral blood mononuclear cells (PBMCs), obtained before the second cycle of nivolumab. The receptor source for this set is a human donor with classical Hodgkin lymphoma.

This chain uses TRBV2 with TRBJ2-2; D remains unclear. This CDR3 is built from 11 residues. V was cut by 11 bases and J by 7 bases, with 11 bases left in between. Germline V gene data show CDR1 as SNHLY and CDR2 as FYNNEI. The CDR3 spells CASKRGGELFF. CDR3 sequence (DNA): TGTGCCTCCAAAAGAGGCGGGGAGCTGTTTTTT. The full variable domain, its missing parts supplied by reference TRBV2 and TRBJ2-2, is EPEVTQTPSHQVTQMGQEVILRCVPISNHLYFYWYRQILGQKVEFLVSFYNNEISEKSEIFDDQFSVERPDGSNFTLKIRSTKLEDSAMYFCASKRGGELFFGEGSRLTVL.

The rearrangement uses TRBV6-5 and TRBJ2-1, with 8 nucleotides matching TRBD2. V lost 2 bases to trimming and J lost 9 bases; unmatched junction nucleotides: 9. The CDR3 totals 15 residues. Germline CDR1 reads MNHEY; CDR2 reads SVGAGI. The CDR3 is CASSYRGQAGGEQFF. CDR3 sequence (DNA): TGTGCCAGCAGTTACCGGGGGCAGGCGGGGGGTGAGCAGTTCTTC.

CDR3 sequence: CASSFRAKRVDNEQFF. CDR3 DNA: TGTGCCAGCAGCTTCCGGGCCAAGAGGGTCGACAATGAGCAGTTCTTC. This chain joins TRBV11-3 and TRBJ2-1; possible D gene TRBD2, 5 bases. The CDR3 spans 16 residues. Germline V gene data show CDR1 as SGHNT and CDR2 as YENEEA. Trimming took 3 bases from V and 5 from J, leaving 17 bases between them.

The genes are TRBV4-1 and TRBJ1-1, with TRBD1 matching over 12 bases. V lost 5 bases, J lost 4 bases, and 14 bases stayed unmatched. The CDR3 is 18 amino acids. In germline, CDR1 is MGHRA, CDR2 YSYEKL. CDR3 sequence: CASSTITGQGAFGTEAFF. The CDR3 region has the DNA TGCGCCAGCAGCACCATTACGGGACAGGGGGCGTTTGGCACTGAAGCTTTCTTT.

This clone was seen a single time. The CDR3 DNA follows: TGCAGTGCCCAGTACACAGATACGCAGTATTTT. Translation gives CSAQYTDTQYF. The V gene is TRBV20-1, the J gene TRBJ2-3; D remains ambiguous. There are 11 residues in the CDR3. V lost 6 bases to trimming and J lost 2 bases, with 6 bases between them. In germline, CDR1 is DFQATT, CDR2 SNEGSKA (reference sequence).

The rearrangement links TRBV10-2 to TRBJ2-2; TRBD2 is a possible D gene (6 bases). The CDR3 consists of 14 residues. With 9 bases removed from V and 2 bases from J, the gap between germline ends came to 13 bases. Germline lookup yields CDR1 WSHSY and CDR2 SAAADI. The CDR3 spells CASKEGTNTGELFF. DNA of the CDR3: TGCGCCAGTAAGGAGGGAACCAACACCGGGGAGCTGTTTTTT.

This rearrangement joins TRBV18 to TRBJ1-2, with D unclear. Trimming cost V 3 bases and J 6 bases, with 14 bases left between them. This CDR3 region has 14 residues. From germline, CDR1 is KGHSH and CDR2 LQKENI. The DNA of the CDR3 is TGTGCCAGCTCACCCAGCGGTGGGAATGATGGCTACACCTTC. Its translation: CASSPSGGNDGYTF.

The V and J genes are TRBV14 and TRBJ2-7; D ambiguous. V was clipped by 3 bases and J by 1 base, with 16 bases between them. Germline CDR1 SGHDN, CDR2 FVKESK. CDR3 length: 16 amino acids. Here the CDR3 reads CASSHIWSPKSYEQYF. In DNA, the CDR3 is TGTGCCAGCAGCCATATATGGTCGCCCAAATCCTACGAGCAGTACTTC.

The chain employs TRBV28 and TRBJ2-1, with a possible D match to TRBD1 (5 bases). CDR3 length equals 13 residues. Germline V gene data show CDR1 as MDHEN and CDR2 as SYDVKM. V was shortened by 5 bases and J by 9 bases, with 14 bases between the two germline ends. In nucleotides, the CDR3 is TGTGCCAGCAGTCTACCCAGGGTGAGTGAGCAGTTCTTC. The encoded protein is CASSLPRVSEQFF.

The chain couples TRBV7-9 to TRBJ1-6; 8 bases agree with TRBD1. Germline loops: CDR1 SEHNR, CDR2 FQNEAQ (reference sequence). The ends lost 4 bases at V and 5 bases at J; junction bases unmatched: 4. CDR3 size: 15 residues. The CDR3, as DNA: TGTGCCAGCAGCTGGGAACAGGGGGATAATTCACCCCTCCACTTT. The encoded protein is CASSWEQGDNSPLHF.

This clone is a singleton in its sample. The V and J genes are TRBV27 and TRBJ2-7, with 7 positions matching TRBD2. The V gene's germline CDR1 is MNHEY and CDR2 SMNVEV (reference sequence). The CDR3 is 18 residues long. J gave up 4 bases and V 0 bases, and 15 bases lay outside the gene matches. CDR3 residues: CASSLSGLAGDGIYEQYF. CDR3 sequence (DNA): TGTGCCAGCAGTTTATCGGGGTTAGCGGGCGACGGAATATACGAGCAGTACTTC.

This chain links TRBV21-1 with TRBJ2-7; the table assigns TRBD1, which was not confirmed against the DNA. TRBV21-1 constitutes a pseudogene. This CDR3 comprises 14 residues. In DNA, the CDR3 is TGTGCCAGCAGCATGACCGGGACAGGGGGCCGGCAGTACTTC. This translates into CASSMTGTGGRQYF.

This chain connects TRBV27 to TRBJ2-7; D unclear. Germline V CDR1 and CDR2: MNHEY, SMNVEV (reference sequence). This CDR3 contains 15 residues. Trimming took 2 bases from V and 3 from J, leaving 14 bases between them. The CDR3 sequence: CASSLGLTTYYEQYF. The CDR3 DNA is TGTGCCAGCAGTTTAGGTCTTACCACATACTACGAGCAGTACTTC.

The chain's CDR3 is CASSSGIQSETQYF. In nucleotides, the CDR3 is TGTGCCAGCAGTAGCGGGATCCAAAGTGAGACCCAGTACTTC. The chain combines TRBV5-4 with TRBJ2-5; 8 bases agree with TRBD2. Per the germline V gene, CDR1 is SGHNT and CDR2 is YYREEE (reference sequence). Trimming cost V 5 bases and J 5 bases; bases outside gene matches: 8. This CDR3 is 14 amino acids long.

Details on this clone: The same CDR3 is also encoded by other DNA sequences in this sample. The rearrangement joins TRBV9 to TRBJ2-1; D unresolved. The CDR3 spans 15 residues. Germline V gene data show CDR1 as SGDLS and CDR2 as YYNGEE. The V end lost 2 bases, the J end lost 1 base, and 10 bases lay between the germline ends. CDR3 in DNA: TGTGCCAGCAGCGTGGTGGGCGTTTCCTACAATGAGCAGTTCTTC. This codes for CASSVVGVSYNEQFF.

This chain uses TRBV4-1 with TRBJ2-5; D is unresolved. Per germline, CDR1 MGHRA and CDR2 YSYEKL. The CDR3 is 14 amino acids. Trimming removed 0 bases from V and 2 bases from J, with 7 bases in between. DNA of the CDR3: TGCGCCAGCAGCCAAGAGGCCCAACAAGAGACCCAGTACTTC. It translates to CASSQEAQQETQYF.

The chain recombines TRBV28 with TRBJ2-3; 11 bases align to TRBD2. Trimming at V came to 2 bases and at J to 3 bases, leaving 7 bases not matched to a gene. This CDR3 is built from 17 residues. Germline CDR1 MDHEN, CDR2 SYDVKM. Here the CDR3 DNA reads TGTGCCAGCAGTTTACCCACCTTAGCGGGAGGGACAGATACGCAGTATTTT. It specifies CASSLPTLAGGTDTQYF.

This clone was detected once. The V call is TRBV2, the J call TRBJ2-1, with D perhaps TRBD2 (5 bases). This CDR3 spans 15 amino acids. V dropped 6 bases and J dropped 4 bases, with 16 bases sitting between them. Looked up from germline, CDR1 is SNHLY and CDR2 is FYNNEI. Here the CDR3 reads CASSQDSLAYNEQFF. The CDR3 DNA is TGTGCCAGCAGCCAGGACTCCCTCGCTTACAATGAGCAGTTCTTC.

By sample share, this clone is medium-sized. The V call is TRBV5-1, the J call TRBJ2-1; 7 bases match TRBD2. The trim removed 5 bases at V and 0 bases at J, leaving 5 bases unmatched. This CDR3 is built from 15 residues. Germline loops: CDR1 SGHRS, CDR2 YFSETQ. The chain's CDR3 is CASSAGTTSYNEQFF. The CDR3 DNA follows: TGCGCCAGCAGTGCGGGGACTACCTCCTACAATGAGCAGTTCTTC.

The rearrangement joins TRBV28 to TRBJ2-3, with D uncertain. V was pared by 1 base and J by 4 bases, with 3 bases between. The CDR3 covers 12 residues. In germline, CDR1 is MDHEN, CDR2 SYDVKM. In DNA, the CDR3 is TGTGCCAGCAGTTTATCCGCAGATACGCAGTATTTT. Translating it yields CASSLSADTQYF.

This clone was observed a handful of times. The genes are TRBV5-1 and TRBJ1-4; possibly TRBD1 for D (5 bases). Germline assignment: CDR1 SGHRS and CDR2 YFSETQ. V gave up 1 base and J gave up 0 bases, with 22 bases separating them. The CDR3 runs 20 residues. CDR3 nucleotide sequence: TGCGCCAGCAGCTTGAGGGGACGGAGGATTACTATCCCAACTAATGAAAAACTGTTTTTT. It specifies CASSLRGRRITIPTNEKLFF.

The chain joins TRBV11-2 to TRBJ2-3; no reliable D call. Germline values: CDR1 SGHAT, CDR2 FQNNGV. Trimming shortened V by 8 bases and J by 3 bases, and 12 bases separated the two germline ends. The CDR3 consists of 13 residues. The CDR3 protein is CASVQSGTDTQYF. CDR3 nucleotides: TGTGCCAGCGTGCAGTCTGGGACAGATACGCAGTATTTT.

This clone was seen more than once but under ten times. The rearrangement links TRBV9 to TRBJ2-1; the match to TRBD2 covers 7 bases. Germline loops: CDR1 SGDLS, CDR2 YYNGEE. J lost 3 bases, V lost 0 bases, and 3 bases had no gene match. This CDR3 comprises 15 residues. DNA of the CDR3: TGTGCCAGCAGCGTAGACGGGACTAACTACAATGAGCAGTTCTTC. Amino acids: CASSVDGTNYNEQFF.

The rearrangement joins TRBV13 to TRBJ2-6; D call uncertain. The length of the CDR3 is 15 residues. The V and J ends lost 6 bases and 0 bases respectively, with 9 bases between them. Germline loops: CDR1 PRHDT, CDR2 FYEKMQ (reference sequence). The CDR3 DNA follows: TGTGCCAGCAGACATAAGGGCTCTGGGGCCAACGTCCTGACTTTC. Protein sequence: CASRHKGSGANVLTF.

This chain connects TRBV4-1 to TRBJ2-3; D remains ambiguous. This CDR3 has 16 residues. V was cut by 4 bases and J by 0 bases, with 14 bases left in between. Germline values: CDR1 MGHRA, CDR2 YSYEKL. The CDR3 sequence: CASSRRLGSSTDTQYF. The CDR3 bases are TGCGCCAGCAGCCGCCGACTGGGATCTAGCACAGATACGCAGTATTTT.